In this sample, the clone carrying this T cell receptor (beta chain) turned up once. Its matching antigen is unknown. This sample is drawn from a study of T cell responses to AZD1222 COVID-19 vaccine. Generated by immunoSEQ multiplex PCR, the TCRdb table keeps only in-frame clones and is missing some. This sample has 54,000 or so clones; roughly 90% occur once, and the top ten carry just under 2%. Study-wide results and caveats: The sample set comprised mostly white British donors with more females, and clonal diversity was possibly underestimated. Regions 160-218 and 743-854 held dominance among vaccine-associated CD4 TCRs, which spanned spike.

Sequences were derived from peripheral blood, sampled on day 0 of AZD1222 vaccination. The receptor comes from an adult in good health.

CDR3 DNA sequence: TGTGCCAGTACCCGACAGGGGGCTTCAGATACGCAGTATTTT. It encodes CASTRQGASDTQYF. The V and J genes are TRBV19 and TRBJ2-3; TRBD1 matches 10 bases. The CDR3 extends over 14 amino acids. Unmatched junction bases numbered 5, after V lost 7 bases and J lost 4 bases. CDR1 and CDR2 from the germline V gene are LNHDA and SQIVND (reference sequence).